These 21 T cell receptor beta chains came from one sample sequenced in a study of T-cell reconstitution after alpha-beta-depleted transplantation in children. During its preparation, the TCRbeta library received unique molecular identifiers. TCRdb reprocessed the PCR reads with MiXCR, giving one entry per CDR3 protein. The sample carries a few hundred thousand distinct CDR3 sequences, approximately 42% recorded once. This material consisted of PBMCs, taken before TCRalphabeta/CD19-depleted stem cell transplant. The receptors shown here come from a girl aged 2-10 years with aplastic anemia, due to receive a stem cell transplant.

The DNA for the CDR3 is TGTGCCAGCAGCTTGTTCAGGGGGCTGGACACCGGGGAGCTGTTTTTT. Its translation: CASSLFRGLDTGELFF. The chain is built from TRBV5-5 and TRBJ2-2; 8 bases map to TRBD1. The CDR3 runs 16 residues. Per germline, CDR1 SGHKS and CDR2 YYEKEE (reference sequence). V dropped 1 base and J dropped 3; count of bases not matched to a gene: 5.

The chain couples TRBV29-1 to TRBJ1-2; D not resolved. The ends were cut back, 3 bases at V and 3 bases at J, with 8 bases in the middle. In germline, CDR1 is SQVTM, CDR2 ANQGSEA. CDR3 size: 12 residues. CDR3 residues: CSVDRSYYGYTF. The CDR3 bases are TGCAGCGTTGACAGGTCGTACTATGGCTACACCTTC.

In the case of this clonotype: A much larger clone differs from this one at a single base, so this may be a read error. The rearrangement joins TRBV28 to TRBJ2-7, with D perhaps being TRBD1 or TRBD2 (5 bases each). V was pared by 8 bases and J by 5 bases, with 7 bases between. CDR1 and CDR2 (germline): MDHEN, SYDVKM. The CDR3 totals 10 residues. The CDR3 region has the DNA TGTGCCAGCGGGACCCACGAGCAGTACTTC. The encoded protein is CASGTHEQYF.

Ten or more counts support this clonotype. This chain uses TRBV6-5 with TRBJ2-1; TRBD1 matches at 9 bases. Germline V lookup: CDR1 MNHEY, CDR2 SVGAGI. V gave up 4 bases and J gave up 1 base; unmatched junction bases: 2. The CDR3 is 15 residues long. The CDR3 reads CASSFDRGSYNEQFF. The CDR3, as DNA: TGTGCCAGCAGTTTCGACAGGGGGTCCTACAATGAGCAGTTCTTC.

This clonotype was counted between two and nine times. The CDR3 nucleotides are TGCAGTGCGCGGACAGGGGAGAACACTGAAGCTTTCTTT. This encodes CSARTGENTEAFF. V is TRBV20-1 and J is TRBJ1-1, with 9 bases lining up with TRBD1. Trimming at V came to 6 bases and at J to 1 base, leaving 3 bases not matched to a gene. Germline V gene lookup returns CDR1 DFQATT and CDR2 SNEGSKA (reference sequence). This CDR3 comprises 13 residues.

V is TRBV29-1 and J is TRBJ2-1, with D hard to call. The CDR3 loop spans 12 amino acids. The V gene's germline CDR1 is SQVTM and CDR2 ANQGSEA. Trimming removed 4 bases at V and 5 bases at J, with 9 bases between. CDR3: CSVGGLDNEQFF. The DNA for the CDR3 is TGCAGCGTTGGTGGGCTCGACAATGAGCAGTTCTTC.

The V and J genes are TRBV5-6 and TRBJ2-3; D is unclear. This CDR3 is built from 16 residues. Trimming left V 6 bases short and J 3 bases short, with 20 bases between. Germline V gives CDR1 SGHDT, CDR2 YYEEEE. CDR3 residues: CASNPPGHPRTDTQYF. CDR3 coding DNA: TGTGCCAGCAATCCTCCAGGCCACCCGAGAACAGATACGCAGTATTTT.

This clonotype was detected ten times or more. This chain uses TRBV7-2 with TRBJ2-4; 8 bases agree with TRBD2. Losses at the gene ends were 8 bases for V and 7 bases for J; bases not matched to a gene: 10. CDR1 SGHTA and CDR2 FQGNSA come from the germline V gene. The CDR3 runs to 14 residues. This CDR3 is CASEPGGWGNIQYF. CDR3 nucleotides: TGTGCCAGCGAACCGGGAGGGTGGGGGAACATTCAGTACTTC.

This clonotype was seen many times. The chain links TRBV20-1 to TRBJ2-5; maybe TRBD1 (7 bases). The CDR3 is made up of 15 amino acids. Deletions cut 0 bases from V and 9 bases from J, with 20 bases between. Germline lookup yields CDR1 DFQATT and CDR2 SNEGSKA (reference sequence). CDR3 nucleotides: TGCAGTGCTAGAGATCCAGGGGGGCCCCAAATGGCCCAGTACTTC. This translates into CSARDPGGPQMAQYF.

This clonotype was seen ten or more times. This chain joins TRBV20-1 and TRBJ2-5; the match to TRBD2 covers 9 bases. Germline V gene lookup returns CDR1 DFQATT and CDR2 SNEGSKA (reference sequence). The trim removed 0 bases at V and 6 bases at J, leaving 5 bases unmatched. This CDR3 has 14 amino acids. CDR3 sequence (DNA): TGCAGTGCTAGAGATAATAGCGGGAGTAAGACCCAGTACTTC. It codes for CSARDNSGSKTQYF.

V is TRBV29-1 and J is TRBJ2-5; D might be TRBD1 (5 bases). This CDR3 contains 15 residues. The V gene's germline CDR1 is SQVTM and CDR2 ANQGSEA. V was shortened by 6 bases and J by 1 base, with 18 bases between the two germline ends. The CDR3 sequence is CSVGLQGTIQETQYF. The DNA of the CDR3 is TGCAGCGTGGGTCTGCAGGGAACCATCCAAGAGACCCAGTACTTC.

The V and J genes are TRBV7-8 and TRBJ2-1; TRBD1 or TRBD2 may be the D gene (5 bases each). CDR1 is SGHVS, CDR2 FQNEAQ, per germline. The CDR3 runs 13 residues. V was clipped by 0 bases and J by 12 bases, with 12 bases between them. The DNA for the CDR3 is TGTGCCAGCAGCTTAGCCGGGGCAGCCTCGCAGTTCTTC. The encoded protein is CASSLAGAASQFF.

This clonotype was seen repeatedly, ten times or more. V is TRBV5-1 and J is TRBJ2-5, with D possibly being TRBD1 (5 bases). CDR3 length equals 15 residues. V lost 0 bases and J 0 bases, leaving 9 bases between the germline ends. The germline V gene encodes CDR1 SGHRS and CDR2 YFSETQ. CDR3 sequence (DNA): TGCGCCAGCAGCTTGGTAGGCAGGGACCAAGAGACCCAGTACTTC. Protein product: CASSLVGRDQETQYF.

This clonotype showed up many times. This chain connects TRBV5-1 to TRBJ2-2, with 7 bases fitting TRBD2. CDR3 size: 15 residues. Germline V lookup: CDR1 SGHRS, CDR2 YFSETQ. V trimming: 3 bases; J trimming: 0 bases; junction bases outside the gene matches: 2. CDR3 DNA sequence: TGCGCCAGCAGCTCGGGACTACCGAACACCGGGGAGCTGTTTTTT. Its protein is CASSSGLPNTGELFF.

For this clonotype: A much bigger clone sits one base away, suggesting this may be a read error. The V gene is TRBV27, the J gene TRBJ2-1; 14 positions agree with TRBD2. Germline V lookup: CDR1 MNHEY, CDR2 SMNVEV (reference sequence). The CDR3 consists of 16 residues. Trimming took 11 bases from V and 0 from J; bases not matched to a gene: 6. The CDR3, as DNA: TGTGCCCGCTCCGGGACTAGCGGGGGCTCCTACAATGAGCAGTTCTTC. It yields the protein CARSGTSGGSYNEQFF.

The J gene is TRBJ2-5, the V gene TRBV20-1; 9 bases map to TRBD1. CDR1 and CDR2 (germline): DFQATT, SNEGSKA (reference sequence). This CDR3 contains 13 residues. V trimming: 5 bases; J trimming: 6 bases; junction bases outside the gene matches: 7. In DNA, the CDR3 is TGCAGTGCTCGGACAGGGGATAGCAAGACCCAGTACTTC. Its protein product is CSARTGDSKTQYF.

Only a few counts were recorded for this clonotype. The rearrangement links TRBV7-6 to TRBJ2-6; the D is unclear. Trimming shortened V by 4 bases and J by 0 bases, and 7 bases separated the two germline ends. This CDR3 contains 15 residues. CDR1 is SGHVS, CDR2 FNYEAQ, per germline. DNA for the CDR3: TGTGCCAGCAGCTCTAGGAGCTCTGGGGCCAACGTCCTGACTTTC. It translates to CASSSRSSGANVLTF.

This clonotype came up a few times. The J gene is TRBJ2-6, the V gene TRBV6-9; D gene uncertain. The CDR3 runs 16 residues. Germline V CDR1 and CDR2: MNHGY, SVAAGI. V lost 4 bases and J 1 base, leaving 11 bases between the germline ends. The CDR3 DNA is TGTGCCAGCAGTTTTCGAAGCCTATCTGGGGCCAACGTCCTGACTTTC. It translates to CASSFRSLSGANVLTF.

The V gene is TRBV9, the J gene TRBJ2-7; D is perhaps TRBD1 (5 bases). CDR3 length equals 13 residues. Germline V gene sequence: CDR1 SGDLS, CDR2 YYNGEE. V was clipped by 0 bases and J by 3 bases, with 7 bases between them. Here the CDR3 DNA reads TGTGCCAGCAGCGTAGGGGGCAACTACGAGCAGTACTTC. Translated: CASSVGGNYEQYF.

This rearrangement joins TRBV7-2 to TRBJ2-7; 11 positions match TRBD2. Germline values: CDR1 SGHTA, CDR2 FQGNSA. This CDR3 is 15 amino acids long. The ends lost 5 bases at V and 2 bases at J; junction bases unmatched: 5. The CDR3 bases are TGTGCCAGCAGCGACACTAGCGGGGGAGCCTACGAGCAGTACTTC. Translation gives CASSDTSGGAYEQYF.

In its sample, this clonotype was seen a few times. The CDR3 reads CSAPRTGAVEGYTF. For the CDR3, the DNA is TGCAGTGCTCCGCGGACAGGGGCGGTTGAGGGCTACACCTTC. The V gene is TRBV20-1, the J gene TRBJ1-2, with 9 positions matching TRBD1. The CDR3 runs to 14 residues. Trimming removed 5 bases from V and 8 bases from J; junction bases left unmatched: 12. Germline V gene lookup returns CDR1 DFQATT and CDR2 SNEGSKA (reference sequence).